Listed below are T cell receptor beta chains from one sample, sequenced in a study of blood T cell repertoires in COVID-19. Only in-frame clones appear in the TCRdb table, and some are missing; sequencing was by immunoSEQ multiplex PCR. The data hold about 170,000 clones, with approximately 80% observed a single time. The sample consisted of peripheral blood. Every receptor here comes from a woman at least 80 years old with COVID-19, enrolled during active disease. CDR3s include the opening cysteine and the closing phenylalanine or tryptophan. Each record gives: D gene, clone size, J gene, V gene, CDR3 protein, CDR3 DNA. A D gene is named only where the DNA matches it firmly. The size entry is marked missing in some rows and otherwise reads once, few, many or a size class.

.	.	TRBJ2-7	TRBV18	CASSESRQKQYF	TGTGCCAGCTCGGAAAGCAGACAGAAGCAGTACTTC
.	.	TRBJ2-1	TRBV7-9	CASSFLDNEQFF	TGTGCCAGCAGCTTTTTAGACAATGAGCAGTTCTTC
.	.	TRBJ2-5	TRBV5-8	CASPVAQAQYF	TGTGCCAGCCCCGTTGCCCAGGCCCAGTACTTC
.	.	TRBJ2-1	TRBV5-8	CASSLLAVF	TGTGCCAGCAGCTTGTTGGCCGTCTTC
TRBD1	once	TRBJ1-6	TRBV18	CASSLDRAGSPLHF	TGTGCCAGCTCTTTGGACAGGGCGGGTTCACCCCTCCACTTT
.	.	TRBJ2-5	TRBV7-9	CASRRDAGSETQYF	TGTGCCAGCAGGAGGGATGCGGGTTCGGAGACCCAGTACTTC
.	.	TRBJ2-1	TRBV7-3	CASSLVQGSYNEQFF	TGTGCCAGCAGCTTAGTACAGGGATCCTACAATGAGCAGTTCTTC
TRBD1	once	TRBJ1-2	TRBV5-1	CASSFRGQGTGGYTF	TGCGCCAGCAGCTTTCGGGGACAGGGGACGGGAGGCTACACCTTC
TRBD2	.	TRBJ2-5	TRBV3-1/TRBV3-2	CASSQEGSGRYQETQYF	TGTGCCAGCAGCCAAGAAGGTAGCGGGAGGTATCAAGAGACCCAGTACTTC
TRBD2	.	TRBJ2-1	TRBV7-2	CASSSRTSGANEQFF	TGTGCCAGCAGCTCCCGGACTAGCGGGGCCAATGAGCAGTTCTTC
.	.	TRBJ2-1	TRBV6-5	CASSYSSQRQREFF	TGTGCCAGCAGTTACTCCAGCCAGCGTCAGAGGGAGTTCTTC
.	.	TRBJ2-5	TRBV5-1	CASSPGTGSETQYF	TGCGCCAGCAGCCCCGGCACAGGGAGCGAGACCCAGTACTTC
TRBD1	.	TRBJ1-1	TRBV12-3/TRBV12-4	CASSWDRQTEAFF	TGTGCCAGCAGTTGGGACAGGCAGACTGAAGCTTTCTTT
TRBD1	.	TRBJ1-6	TRBV18	CASSPGQYNSPLHF	TGTGCCAGCTCCCCGGGACAGTATAATTCACCCCTCCACTTT
.	.	TRBJ2-2	TRBV4-1	CASSQEEAVLAGYGELFF	TGCGCCAGCAGCCAAGAGGAAGCGGTACTGGCCGGCTACGGGGAGCTGTTTTTT
.	.	TRBJ1-4	TRBV10-3	CAIRGGVNEKLFF	TGTGCCATCAGAGGCGGGGTGAACGAAAAACTGTTTTTT
TRBD1	.	TRBJ1-2	TRBV7-2	CASTPRGAGGSGYTF	TGTGCCAGCACCCCTCGGGGGGCAGGGGGCTCCGGCTACACCTTC
TRBD1	once	TRBJ1-1	TRBV19	CASSLTGFNTEAFF	TGTGCCAGTAGTTTGACAGGGTTCAACACTGAAGCTTTCTTT
.	.	TRBJ1-2	TRBV5-6	CASSHRQVPNPYYGYTF	TGTGCCAGCAGCCATCGACAGGTACCAAACCCGTACTATGGCTACACCTTC
TRBD1	.	TRBJ1-5	TRBV11-2	CASSRDRNQPQHF	TGTGCCAGCAGCAGGGACAGAAATCAGCCCCAGCATTTT
.	.	TRBJ1-3	TRBV18	CASSQQGALGNTIYF	TGTGCCAGCTCACAACAGGGAGCTCTCGGAAACACCATATATTTT
.	.	TRBJ1-2	TRBV6-5	CASSYSHGTSNYGYTF	TGTGCCAGCAGTTACAGCCACGGGACATCTAACTATGGCTACACCTTC
TRBD1	.	TRBJ1-5	TRBV18	CASSPTGQGDLQHF	TGTGCCAGCTCACCGACGGGACAGGGGGACCTCCAGCATTTT
TRBD1	.	TRBJ1-1	TRBV5-1	CASTSDRPNTEAFF	TGCGCCAGCACCTCGGACAGGCCTAACACTGAAGCTTTCTTT
TRBD1	.	TRBJ1-1	TRBV9	CASTKGALTEAFF	TGTGCCAGCACGAAGGGGGCGCTAACTGAAGCTTTCTTT
.	.	TRBJ1-1	TRBV29-1	CSVEDLQGTEAFF	TGCAGCGTTGAAGATCTGCAGGGCACTGAAGCTTTCTTT
.	.	TRBJ1-5	TRBV10-3	CAIAVAMGQPQHF	TGTGCCATCGCCGTGGCGATGGGCCAGCCCCAGCATTTT
TRBD2	once	TRBJ2-3	TRBV4-1	CASSRPGGRGRGDTQYF	TGCGCCAGCAGCCGTCCCGGCGGGAGGGGTAGAGGAGATACGCAGTATTTT
.	few	TRBJ1-6	TRBV15	CATSRESRDSPLHF	TGTGCCACCAGCAGAGAATCTCGGGATTCACCCCTCCACTTT
TRBD2	.	TRBJ2-7	TRBV6-5	CASMRGAYEQYF	TGTGCCAGCATGCGGGGGGCTTACGAGCAGTACTTC
.	once	TRBJ2-2	TRBV2	CASSAFLGTGELFF	TGTGCCAGCAGTGCCTTCCTAGGCACCGGGGAGCTGTTTTTT
.	.	TRBJ2-3	TRBV9	CASSAPSGTDTQYF	TGTGCCAGCAGCGCCCCCTCAGGCACAGATACGCAGTATTTT
.	.	TRBJ1-4	TRBV7-9	CASSSSGEAKEKLFF	TGTGCCAGCAGCTCATCCGGAGAGGCAAAGGAAAAACTGTTTTTT
.	.	TRBJ1-1	TRBV3-1/TRBV3-2	CASRQDTEAFF	TGTGCCAGCAGACAGGACACTGAAGCTTTCTTT
.	.	TRBJ1-3	TRBV6-5	CASKPYYSGNTIYF	TGTGCCAGCAAGCCTTACTACTCTGGAAACACCATATATTTT